These 12 T cell receptor beta chains were sequenced from one sample in a study of cytomegalovirus exposure and HLA in healthy donors. The PCR was carried out with 60 Vbeta primers and 13 Jbeta primers. This table comes from immunoSEQ multiplex PCR, and its TCRdb copy is limited to in-frame clones, with some not included. The sample carries about 82,000 clones, about 66% recorded once. The source material was PBMCs. Receptors originate from a woman between 50 and 59 years old in good health and CMV-seropositive.

The J gene is TRBJ1-2, the V gene TRBV7-9, with D possibly matching TRBD1 (6 bases). The CDR3 covers 14 residues. V was trimmed by 5 bases and J by 2 bases, leaving 12 bases between them. In germline, CDR1 is SEHNR, CDR2 FQNEAQ (reference sequence). In nucleotides, the CDR3 is TGTGCCAGCAGCCCCGGGACACGGAACTATGGCTACACCTTC. It encodes CASSPGTRNYGYTF.

The J gene is TRBJ2-3, the V gene TRBV9, with no clear D. Trimming left V 0 bases short and J 3 bases short, with 5 bases between. The CDR3 consists of 13 residues. Germline loops: CDR1 SGDLS, CDR2 YYNGEE. CDR3 sequence (DNA): TGTGCCAGCAGCGTAGGACTGACAGATACGCAGTATTTT. Its protein product is CASSVGLTDTQYF.

This chain connects TRBV7-6 to TRBJ2-1; D is possibly TRBD1 (5 bases). There are 15 residues in the CDR3. V was pared by 1 base and J by 3 bases, with 10 bases between. Germline lookup yields CDR1 SGHVS and CDR2 FNYEAQ. CDR3 sequence reads: CASSLEAGNYNEQFF. CDR3 bases: TGTGCCAGCAGCTTAGAGGCAGGGAACTACAATGAGCAGTTCTTC.

The J gene is TRBJ1-4, the V gene TRBV11-2, with TRBD1 identical over 7 bases. The length of the CDR3 is 18 residues. Germline V gene sequence: CDR1 SGHAT, CDR2 FQNNGV. V gave up 5 bases and J gave up 4 bases; unmatched junction bases: 16. The CDR3 sequence is CASSPKWRVTGNNEKLFF. The CDR3 DNA reads TGTGCCAGCAGCCCGAAATGGAGGGTGACAGGGAATAATGAAAAACTGTTTTTT.

The chain uses TRBV6-5 and TRBJ2-2; D is unclear. Germline CDR1 and CDR2: MNHEY and SVGAGI. V was trimmed by 0 bases and J by 4 bases, leaving 9 bases between them. The CDR3 has 15 amino acids. The CDR3 DNA reads TGTGCCAGCAGTTACTCCCCTCTCAGCACCGGGGAGCTGTTTTTT. This gives the protein CASSYSPLSTGELFF.

The chain links TRBV5-1 to TRBJ1-2; 7 bases match TRBD1. The V gene's germline CDR1 is SGHRS and CDR2 YFSETQ. The CDR3 covers 14 residues. V was clipped by 4 bases and J by 8 bases; unmatched bases: 11. The CDR3 is CASSLTGDPGGYTF. The CDR3 DNA sequence: TGCGCCAGCAGCCTAACAGGGGACCCTGGGGGCTACACCTTC. The entire variable domain, with the rest obtained from reference TRBV5-1 and TRBJ1-2, is as follows: KAGVTQTPRYLIKTRGQQVTLSCSPISGHRSVSWYQQTPGQGLQFLFEYFSETQRNKGNFPGRFSGRQFSNSRSEMNVSTLELGDSALYLCASSLTGDPGGYTFGSGTRLTVV.

The chain links TRBV5-4 to TRBJ2-6; tentative D call: TRBD2 (5 bases). The germline gives CDR1 SGHNT, CDR2 YYREEE (reference sequence). This CDR3 has 17 residues. Trimming pared 0 bases from V and 0 bases from J, leaving 10 bases between. The CDR3 loop reads CASSLGGLLSGANVLTF. In DNA, the CDR3 is TGTGCCAGCAGCTTGGGAGGGCTGCTCTCTGGGGCCAACGTCCTGACTTTC.

The chain is built from TRBV7-8 and TRBJ2-5, with D maybe TRBD2 (6 bases). Germline CDR1 and CDR2: SGHVS and FQNEAQ. The CDR3 sequence is 15 residues long. The germline V and J ends were trimmed by 0 bases and 3 bases, with 11 bases remaining between them. The DNA of the CDR3 is TGTGCCAGCAGCTTAGCGGTAGCGGCCGAAGAGACCCAGTACTTC. This codes for CASSLAVAAEETQYF. Looking up the rest from reference TRBV7-8 and TRBJ2-5 gives the full variable domain: GAGVSQSPRYKVAKRGQDVALRCDPISGHVSLFWYQQALGQGPEFLTYFQNEAQLDKSGLPSDRFFAERPEGSVSTLKIQRTQQEDSAVYLCASSLAVAAEETQYFGPGTRLLVL.

The chain is built from TRBV7-3 and TRBJ2-3; weak D call: TRBD1 (5 bases). The CDR3 sequence is 13 residues long. Germline V lookup: CDR1 SGHTA, CDR2 FQGTGA. V was pared by 5 bases and J by 7 bases, with 13 bases between. The CDR3 DNA is TGTGCCAGCAGCACAGACCAGGGAAATACGCAGTATTTT. Protein: CASSTDQGNTQYF.

This clone was seen more than once but under ten times. The chain is built from TRBV6-6 and TRBJ1-5, with D perhaps matching TRBD1 (5 bases). Trimming left V 8 bases short and J 0 bases short, with 17 bases between. CDR3 size: 16 residues. CDR1 and CDR2 from the germline V gene are MNHNY and SVGAGI (reference sequence). The CDR3 DNA follows: TGTGCCAGCGGCCTCCCGACAGCAGATAGCAATCAGCCCCAGCATTTT. Amino acid sequence: CASGLPTADSNQPQHF.

The chain has TRBV29-1 and TRBJ1-2; D perhaps matches TRBD1 (5 bases). The V end was cut by 0 bases, the J end by 8 bases, with 13 bases between. Germline V gene lookup returns CDR1 SQVTM and CDR2 ANQGSEA. This CDR3 has 13 residues. The CDR3 protein is CSVEDWRGRGYTF. The CDR3 DNA sequence: TGCAGCGTTGAAGATTGGAGGGGACGAGGCTACACCTTC.

This chain uses TRBV28 with TRBJ2-3; D possibly corresponds to TRBD2 (6 bases). This CDR3 region has 15 residues. CDR1 and CDR2 (germline): MDHEN, SYDVKM. Trimming removed 3 bases from V and 1 base from J, with 11 bases in between. In DNA, the CDR3 is TGTGCCAGCAGTTTCAGCGGGTCCCGCACAGATACGCAGTATTTT. It encodes CASSFSGSRTDTQYF.